This T cell receptor beta chain was retrieved from a study of blood T cell repertoires in COVID-19. About the research overall: In each case, the material was cDNA or gDNA derived from T cells, B-cell-depleted T cells, or PBMCs.

Trimming cost V 6 bases and J 10 bases, with 18 bases left between them. The CDR3 has 13 residues. Here immunoSEQ multiplex PCR was the method, and the copy in TCRdb shows in-frame clones only, minus some. The table records under 250,000 clones, roughly nine tenths of them present only once. The receptor was derived from a man between 60 and 70 years old who had recovered from COVID-19. The rearrangement links TRBV12-3 or TRBV12-4 to TRBJ1-2; a possible D gene is TRBD1 (6 bases). The sequencing sample was made of peripheral blood. For the CDR3, the DNA is TGTGCCAGCAGATCTGACAGGCACCGTGACTACACCTTC. Amino acids: CASRSDRHRDYTF.